What follows are 20 T cell receptor beta chains derived from one specimen sequenced in a study of Ad26.COV2.S vaccination and SARS-CoV-2 variants. Some clones are missing from TCRdb's copy, which holds only in-frame ones; the method was immunoSEQ multiplex PCR. The sample has 350,000 to 600,000 clones; 89% are singletons. Treatment of the sample: 15 to 20 received Ad26.COV2.S at low or high dose, single or two shots; 5 received placebo; per-sample allocation not given. The study sampled participants on day 63 after the first vaccine or placebo injection. This sample comprised peripheral blood, obtained in a trial of Ad26.COV2.S vaccine versus placebo. All receptors derive from a person aged 18 to 65 who received the Ad26.COV2.S COVID-19 vaccine or a placebo.

The J gene is TRBJ2-3, the V gene TRBV2; D gene uncertain. The V end lost 5 bases, the J end lost 2 bases, and 11 bases lay between the germline ends. Germline CDR1 SNHLY, CDR2 FYNNEI. This CDR3 contains 14 residues. Here the CDR3 reads CASSPRAPTDTQYF. DNA of the CDR3: TGTGCCAGCAGTCCACGGGCTCCCACAGATACGCAGTATTTT.

This clone was recorded only once. V and J are TRBV10-3 and TRBJ2-7, with D possibly TRBD2 on 5 matching bases. The CDR3 spans 15 residues. Per the germline V gene, CDR1 is ENHRY and CDR2 is SYGVKD. The germline V and J ends were trimmed by 1 base and 0 bases, with 10 bases remaining between them. This CDR3 is CAISEFEGGSYEQYF. The CDR3 DNA reads as TGTGCCATCAGTGAGTTTGAGGGCGGCTCCTACGAGCAGTACTTC.

This clone has just one count. At the DNA level, this CDR3 is encoded by other sequences in the same sample as well. V usage is TRBV2 and J usage is TRBJ1-1; D is unclear. The germline V and J ends were trimmed by 6 bases and 4 bases, with 3 bases remaining between them. The CDR3 covers 10 residues. The germline V gene has CDR1 SNHLY and CDR2 FYNNEI. CDR3 sequence reads: CASRGTEAFF. The CDR3 DNA reads TGTGCCAGCAGGGGCACTGAAGCTTTCTTT.

The rearrangement links TRBV7-3 to TRBJ2-7, with 12 bases matching TRBD2. The CDR3 sequence is 15 residues long. J was trimmed by 6 bases and V by 5 bases; bases with no gene match: 8. From germline, CDR1 is SGHTA and CDR2 FQGTGA. The CDR3 loop reads CASSPGLAGLGEQYF. The CDR3 region has the DNA TGTGCCAGCAGCCCAGGACTAGCGGGACTGGGCGAGCAGTACTTC.

Turning to this clone: In the same sample, other DNA sequences code for this CDR3. This chain joins TRBV5-1 and TRBJ2-7; weak D call: TRBD1 (6 bases). Germline V gene lookup returns CDR1 SGHRS and CDR2 YFSETQ. The CDR3 has 14 residues. V gave up 0 bases and J gave up 2 bases, with 9 bases separating them. CDR3 in amino acids: CASSLGQGPYEQYF. For the CDR3, the DNA is TGCGCCAGCAGCTTGGGTCAGGGGCCCTACGAGCAGTACTTC.

The chain uses TRBV19 and TRBJ2-5, with D unclear. This CDR3 is built from 16 residues. V was pared by 3 bases and J by 5 bases, with 19 bases between. Germline V lookup: CDR1 LNHDA, CDR2 SQIVND (reference sequence). The CDR3 nucleotides read TGTGCCAGTAGTATTCCGGGCCGTGGGGATGGGGAGACCCAGTACTTC. Translation gives CASSIPGRGDGETQYF.

The chain is built from TRBV19 and TRBJ1-4; 8 nucleotides agree with TRBD1. CDR3 length: 17 amino acids. V trimming: 5 bases; J trimming: 2 bases; junction bases outside the gene matches: 10. CDR1 is LNHDA, CDR2 SQIVND, per germline (reference sequence). The CDR3 sequence is CASSFAGTGSTNEKLFF. The CDR3 DNA follows: TGTGCCAGTAGTTTCGCCGGGACAGGATCGACTAATGAAAAACTGTTTTTT.

This sequence joins TRBV27 and TRBJ1-1; weak D call: TRBD1 (5 bases). CDR1 is MNHEY, CDR2 SMNVEV, per germline (reference sequence). The CDR3 covers 15 residues. Trimming stripped 1 base from V and 4 bases from J, with 13 bases between. The CDR3 bases are TGTGCCAGCAGTTTATTCGGGGGTTTGGTCACTGAAGCTTTCTTT. Encoded protein: CASSLFGGLVTEAFF.

This clone was seen only a few times. V and J are TRBV6-5 and TRBJ1-1; TRBD1 aligns across 9 bases. This CDR3 has 15 amino acids. V lost 2 bases, J lost 4 bases, and 5 bases stayed unmatched. CDR1 MNHEY and CDR2 SVGAGI come from the germline V gene. The CDR3 DNA sequence: TGTGCCAGCAGTTACGGGACAGGGAGTAGCACTGAAGCTTTCTTT. This sequence encodes CASSYGTGSSTEAFF.

This chain uses TRBV30 with TRBJ1-4; D not resolved. Trimming pared 3 bases from V and 5 bases from J, leaving 7 bases between. CDR3 length: 12 residues. CDR1 GTSNPN and CDR2 SVGIG come from the germline V gene (reference sequence). CDR3 sequence (DNA): TGTGCCTGGAGGGGCGTAAATGAAAAACTGTTTTTT. It yields the protein CAWRGVNEKLFF.

V gene TRBV28 combines with J gene TRBJ1-6; TRBD1 aligns across 7 bases. CDR1 and CDR2 (germline): MDHEN, SYDVKM. The CDR3 length is 15 residues. V shed 7 bases and J 4 bases; nucleotides not matched to a gene: 7. Here the CDR3 reads CASTGTVPYNSPLHF. The CDR3 region has the DNA TGTGCCAGCACCGGGACAGTTCCTTATAATTCACCCCTCCACTTT.

The chain links TRBV6-6 to TRBJ2-5; D is ambiguous. Germline V CDR1 and CDR2: MNHNY, SVGAGI (reference sequence). V lost 5 bases to trimming and J lost 5 bases, with 18 bases between them. This CDR3 has 15 residues. The CDR3 sequence: CASSTPSTGWETQYF. CDR3 DNA sequence: TGTGCCAGCAGTACCCCCTCCACGGGTTGGGAGACCCAGTACTTC.

The rearrangement joins TRBV27 to TRBJ2-7, with D perhaps being TRBD1 or TRBD2 (6 bases each). The germline V and J ends were trimmed by 5 bases and 6 bases, with 17 bases remaining between them. CDR1 is MNHEY, CDR2 SMNVEV, per germline (reference sequence). The CDR3 runs to 14 residues. The CDR3 spells CASSRRGAPVEQYF. The CDR3 DNA is TGTGCCAGCAGTCGGAGGGGGGCGCCGGTCGAGCAGTACTTC.

The chain uses TRBV5-4 and TRBJ2-5; D possibly corresponds to TRBD1 (6 bases). The CDR3 totals 14 residues. Trimming took off 1 base at V and 3 bases at J, with 10 bases between the two ends. Germline V gene sequence: CDR1 SGHNT, CDR2 YYREEE (reference sequence). The CDR3 bases are TGTGCCAGCAGCTTGAGCAGGGGTAAAGAGACCCAGTACTTC. It yields the protein CASSLSRGKETQYF.

The J gene is TRBJ1-5, the V gene TRBV27; D ambiguous. Trimming pared 4 bases from V and 6 bases from J, leaving 10 bases between. The CDR3 consists of 13 residues. Germline V lookup: CDR1 MNHEY, CDR2 SMNVEV (reference sequence). The CDR3 region is CASSYGRGQPQHF. The CDR3 DNA reads TGTGCCAGCAGTTACGGCCGTGGTCAGCCCCAGCATTTT.

This chain uses TRBV23-1 with TRBJ1-5, with 7 bases identical to TRBD1. TRBV23-1 is designated an ORF whose function remains uncertain. The CDR3 contains 19 residues. J was trimmed by 0 bases and V by 0 bases; bases with no gene match: 11. The CDR3 DNA is TGCGCCAGCAGTCAATCAGTGCGGGACAGACCGTATAGCAATCAGCCCCAGCATTTT. Translation gives CASSQSVRDRPYSNQPQHF.

V usage is TRBV7-6 and J usage is TRBJ1-3; D gene unclear. The CDR3 totals 17 residues. The V end lost 0 bases, the J end lost 0 bases, and 12 bases lay between the germline ends. CDR1 and CDR2 (germline): SGHVS, FNYEAQ. CDR3 protein: CASSLASAGSSGNTIYF. In nucleotides, the CDR3 is TGTGCCAGCAGCTTAGCTTCGGCAGGAAGCTCTGGAAACACCATATATTTT.

The rearrangement joins TRBV7-3 to TRBJ2-5; D possibly corresponds to TRBD1 (6 bases). V was shortened by 4 bases and J by 5 bases, with 11 bases between the two germline ends. The CDR3 totals 13 residues. Germline CDR1 reads SGHTA; CDR2 reads FQGTGA. This CDR3 reads CASSWTTGETQYF. CDR3 nucleotides: TGTGCCAGCAGCTGGACCACAGGGGAGACCCAGTACTTC.

CDR3 DNA: TGTGCCAGCAGCTTAGGGACTAGCGGGAGCTATGAGCAGTTCTTC. This translates into CASSLGTSGSYEQFF. The V call is TRBV7-3, the J call TRBJ2-1, with 14 bases aligning to TRBD2. CDR3 size: 15 residues. Losses at the gene ends were 2 bases for V and 8 bases for J; bases not matched to a gene: 2. Germline V gives CDR1 SGHTA, CDR2 FQGTGA.

The genes are TRBV2 and TRBJ1-1; no clear D. Deletions cut 3 bases from V and 0 bases from J, with 5 bases between. Germline CDR1 SNHLY, CDR2 FYNNEI. The CDR3 is made up of 13 amino acids. DNA for the CDR3: TGTGCCAGCAGTGATACAGTGAACACTGAAGCTTTCTTT. It codes for CASSDTVNTEAFF.